Shown below are 21 T cell receptor beta chains from a single sample sequenced in a study of identical twins (dated by TCRdb to 2016 to 2017). The library was generated by 5' RACE. Instrument on record: Illumina HiSeq 2000. The public reads were reanalyzed by TCRdb: fastp trimming at Q25, MiXCR alignment, in-frame beta chains only. Rows are combined by CDR3 protein, so each entry shows the most common genes and DNA. This sample gives 400,000 to 600,000 distinct CDR3 sequences in total; approximately 20% of them show up just once. Around 0.47% of the sample is in the top ten clones. These data were likewise used in another study, on yellow fever vaccine responses in identical twins.

The specimen sequenced was CD4+ T cells sorted from blood. These receptor sequences come from a woman younger than 35 in good health.

This sequence joins TRBV7-9 and TRBJ1-2, with D possibly matching TRBD1 (6 bases). Germline V lookup: CDR1 SEHNR, CDR2 FQNEAQ (reference sequence). Trimming pared 5 bases from V and 4 bases from J, leaving 14 bases between. The CDR3 totals 14 residues. The CDR3 protein is CASSQATGLYGYTF. The CDR3 nucleotides read TGTGCCAGCAGCCAAGCGACAGGCCTCTATGGCTACACCTTC.

This clonotype was counted a few times. The chain has TRBV5-1 and TRBJ2-3; D gene ambiguous. Per the germline V gene, CDR1 is SGHRS and CDR2 is YFSETQ. The CDR3 runs 13 residues. V lost 4 bases and J lost 11, with 17 bases in between. In DNA, the CDR3 is TGCGCCAGCAGCAAATCGGACCTGATAGGGCAGTATTTT. Translated: CASSKSDLIGQYF. The whole variable domain, filled in from reference TRBV5-1 and TRBJ2-3, reads KAGVTQTPRYLIKTRGQQVTLSCSPISGHRSVSWYQQTPGQGLQFLFEYFSETQRNKGNFPGRFSGRQFSNSRSEMNVSTLELGDSALYLCASSKSDLIGQYFGPGTRLTVL.

V is TRBV12-3 or TRBV12-4 and J is TRBJ1-2; TRBD1 is a possible D gene (5 bases). The CDR3 runs 11 residues. Trimming left V 3 bases short and J 8 bases short, with 7 bases between. The CDR3 DNA sequence: TGTGCCAGCAGTTTGGGGCAGGGCTACACCTTC. This sequence encodes CASSLGQGYTF.

This rearrangement joins TRBV27 to TRBJ2-7; maybe TRBD1 (6 bases). Germline CDR1 is MNHEY and CDR2 is SMNVEV (reference sequence). Deletions cut 6 bases from V and 8 bases from J, with 17 bases between. This CDR3 region has 13 residues. Here the CDR3 DNA reads TGTGCCAGCAGACCCGGGACATACGCTAAGCAGTACTTC. The encoded protein is CASRPGTYAKQYF.

This clonotype showed up just a few times. The CDR3 loop reads CAIRGGSGTGELFF. CDR3 nucleotides: TGTGCCATCCGGGGGGGGTCCGGCACCGGGGAGCTGTTTTTT. This sequence joins TRBV10-3 and TRBJ2-2; 8 bases fit TRBD2. This CDR3 spans 14 amino acids. The V gene end was trimmed by 8 bases and the J gene end by 4 bases; junction bases not matched to a gene: 6. Germline assignment: CDR1 ENHRY and CDR2 SYGVKD.

This clonotype was recorded a few times. The chain has TRBV29-1 and TRBJ2-1; D is ambiguous. Germline V gene data show CDR1 as SQVTM and CDR2 as ANQGSEA. Deletions cut 4 bases from V and 0 bases from J, with 4 bases between. The CDR3 contains 12 residues. As DNA, the CDR3 is TGCAGCGTTGCCAGCTCCTACAATGAGCAGTTCTTC. Its translation is CSVASSYNEQFF.

The genes are TRBV15 and TRBJ2-1, with 7 bases fitting TRBD1. Germline V gives CDR1 LNHNV, CDR2 YYDKDF (reference sequence). CDR3 size: 13 residues. V gave up 5 bases and J gave up 7 bases; unmatched junction bases: 5. CDR3 sequence: CATSVQQGNEQFF. DNA for the CDR3: TGTGCCACCAGCGTCCAACAGGGGAATGAGCAGTTCTTC. Together with reference TRBV15 and TRBJ2-1, the CDR3 gives the full variable domain: DAMVIQNPRYQVTQFGKPVTLSCSQTLNHNVMYWYQQKSSQAPKLLFHYYDKDFNNEADTPDNFQSRRPNTSFCFLDIRSPGLGDTAMYLCATSVQQGNEQFFGPGTRLTVL.

This clonotype has more than one count but fewer than ten. The chain is built from TRBV20-1 and TRBJ1-3; D uncertain. Germline values: CDR1 DFQATT, CDR2 SNEGSKA (reference sequence). The ends were cut back, 1 base at V and 0 bases at J, with 13 bases in the middle. CDR3 length equals 16 residues. CDR3 amino acids: CSARAEGLSSGNTIYF. The DNA of the CDR3 is TGCAGTGCTAGAGCGGAGGGTTTGAGCTCTGGAAACACCATATATTTT.

The rearrangement uses TRBV6-1 and TRBJ2-2; D unresolved. V lost 8 bases and J lost 5, with 15 bases in between. CDR3 length: 14 amino acids. Germline V gene lookup returns CDR1 MNHNS and CDR2 SASEGT. The CDR3 sequence: CASVHRVKTGELFF. CDR3 DNA sequence: TGTGCCAGCGTACATCGGGTGAAGACCGGGGAGCTGTTTTTT.

V is TRBV28 and J is TRBJ1-2, with 10 positions matching TRBD1. The CDR3 consists of 16 residues. CDR1 is MDHEN, CDR2 SYDVKM, per germline. V was pared by 2 bases and J by 3 bases, with 6 bases of the junction left unmatched. CDR3 protein: CASSLGGQGRHYGYTF. The CDR3 bases are TGTGCCAGCAGTTTAGGGGGACAGGGGAGACACTATGGCTACACCTTC.

The sample holds a few counts of this clonotype. The chain uses TRBV12-3 or TRBV12-4 and TRBJ2-2; 7 bases line up with TRBD1. The CDR3 is made up of 14 amino acids. J lost 8 bases, V lost 5 bases, and 8 bases had no gene match. CDR3 sequence reads: CASSKGQTGGELFF. CDR3 nucleotide sequence: TGTGCCAGCAGTAAGGGACAGACGGGGGGGGAGCTGTTTTTT.

The CDR3 loop is CASNWSPGTSGGQETQYF. CDR3 bases: TGCGCCAGCAACTGGTCGCCCGGGACTAGCGGGGGACAAGAGACCCAGTACTTC. The V call is TRBV5-1, the J call TRBJ2-5; 14 nucleotides match TRBD2. Germline V CDR1 and CDR2: SGHRS, YFSETQ. This CDR3 has 18 residues. Trimming at V came to 6 bases and at J to 2 bases, leaving 12 bases not matched to a gene.

The sample holds a few counts of this clonotype. This chain joins TRBV2 and TRBJ1-2; TRBD1 agrees at 9 bases. The CDR3 runs 14 residues. V trimming: 2 bases; J trimming: 4 bases; junction bases outside the gene matches: 2. Germline loops: CDR1 SNHLY, CDR2 FYNNEI. Here the CDR3 reads CASSETGQGYGYTF. CDR3 in DNA: TGTGCCAGCAGTGAAACGGGACAGGGCTATGGCTACACCTTC.

The chain links TRBV12-3 or TRBV12-4 to TRBJ2-3, with TRBD2 matching over 10 bases. The CDR3 covers 16 residues. The V segment lost 1 base and the J segment 6 bases; nucleotides outside the gene matches: 7. In DNA, the CDR3 is TGTGCCAGCAGTTTAGGGCTAGCGGGAGTCCTGGATACGCAGTATTTT. This translates into CASSLGLAGVLDTQYF.

V is TRBV27 and J is TRBJ2-7; the D gene is possibly TRBD2 (6 bases). Germline CDR1 MNHEY, CDR2 SMNVEV (reference sequence). CDR3 length equals 13 residues. V was cut by 1 base and J by 6 bases, with 10 bases left in between. CDR3 loop: CASSLYVGLEQYF. In DNA form, the CDR3 reads TGTGCCAGCAGTTTATACGTGGGACTCGAGCAGTACTTC.

Only a few counts were recorded for this clonotype. This sequence joins TRBV11-1 and TRBJ2-1; a weak D match, TRBD1 (6 bases). There are 15 residues in the CDR3. Trimming took 6 bases from V and 0 from J, leaving 12 bases between them. Germline V gene sequence: CDR1 SGHAT, CDR2 FQDESV (reference sequence). In nucleotides, the CDR3 is TGTGCCAGCAGACCCAGGGACAACTCCTACAATGAGCAGTTCTTC. Translating it yields CASRPRDNSYNEQFF. Variable domain in full (rest from reference TRBV11-1 and TRBJ2-1): EAEVAQSPRYKITEKSQAVAFWCDPISGHATLYWYRQILGQGPELLVQFQDESVVDDSQLPKDRFSAERLKGVDSTLKIQPAELGDSAMYLCASRPRDNSYNEQFFGPGTRLTVL.

This clonotype was seen a handful of times. The chain has TRBV7-6 and TRBJ1-6, with D perhaps TRBD1 (5 bases). Germline loops: CDR1 SGHVS, CDR2 FNYEAQ. V dropped 0 bases and J dropped 7 bases, with 7 bases sitting between them. This CDR3 has 14 residues. CDR3 coding DNA: TGTGCCAGCAGCTTAGCCGGGGCGAATTCACCCCTCCACTTT. Protein sequence: CASSLAGANSPLHF. Full variable domain (missing parts from reference TRBV7-6 and TRBJ1-6): GAGVSQSPRYKVTKRGQDVALRCDPISGHVSLYWYRQALGQGPEFLTYFNYEAQQDKSGLPNDRFSAERPEGSISTLTIQRTEQRDSAMYRCASSLAGANSPLHFGNGTRLTVT.

In this sample, this clonotype turned up many times. The chain uses TRBV12-3 or TRBV12-4 and TRBJ2-7, with D unresolved. The CDR3 length is 13 residues. V was clipped by 8 bases and J by 2 bases, with 13 bases between them. CDR3 amino acids: CASRPKTAYEQYF. The CDR3 DNA follows: TGTGCCAGCCGGCCCAAAACCGCCTACGAGCAGTACTTC.

This clonotype has a handful of counts. V and J are TRBV2 and TRBJ2-7; D not resolved. V was trimmed by 6 bases and J by 2 bases, leaving 8 bases between them. This CDR3 is 12 amino acids long. CDR1 and CDR2 (germline): SNHLY, FYNNEI. The CDR3 loop is CASRARAYEQYV. In DNA, the CDR3 is TGTGCCAGCAGGGCTCGCGCCTACGAGCAGTACGTC.

The chain has TRBV11-1 and TRBJ2-2; either TRBD1 or TRBD2 may supply D (5 bases each). The germline V and J ends were trimmed by 1 base and 6 bases, with 15 bases remaining between them. Per the germline V gene, CDR1 is SGHAT and CDR2 is FQDESV (reference sequence). CDR3 length equals 16 residues. The CDR3 DNA reads TGTGCCAGCAGCTTAGTGGTGTGGGGGTCCGCCGGGGAGCTGTTTTTT. It yields the protein CASSLVVWGSAGELFF.

This clonotype was counted a few times. The chain carries TRBV29-1 and TRBJ2-6; D is perhaps TRBD1 (5 bases). The CDR3 is made up of 13 amino acids. V lost 7 bases, J lost 2 bases, and 9 bases lay in between. CDR1 is SQVTM, CDR2 ANQGSEA, per germline. This CDR3 is CSAQGAGANVLTF. The DNA for the CDR3 is TGCAGCGCTCAGGGCGCTGGGGCCAACGTCCTGACTTTC.